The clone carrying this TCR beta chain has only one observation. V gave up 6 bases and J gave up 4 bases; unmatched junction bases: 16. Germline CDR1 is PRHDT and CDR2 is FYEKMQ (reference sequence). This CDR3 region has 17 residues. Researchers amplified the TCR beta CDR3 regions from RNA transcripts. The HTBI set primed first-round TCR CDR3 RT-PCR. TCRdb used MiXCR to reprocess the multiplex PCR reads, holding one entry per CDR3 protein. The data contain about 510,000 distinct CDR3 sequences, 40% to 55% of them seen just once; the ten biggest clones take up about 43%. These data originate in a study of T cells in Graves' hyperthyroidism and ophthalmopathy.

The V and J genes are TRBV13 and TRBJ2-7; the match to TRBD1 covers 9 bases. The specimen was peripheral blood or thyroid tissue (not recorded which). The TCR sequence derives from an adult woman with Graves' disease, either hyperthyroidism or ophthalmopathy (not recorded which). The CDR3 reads CASSPSGTGRRVYEQYF. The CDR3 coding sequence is TGTGCCAGCAGTCCTTCCGGGACAGGGCGCCGAGTATACGAGCAGTACTTC.